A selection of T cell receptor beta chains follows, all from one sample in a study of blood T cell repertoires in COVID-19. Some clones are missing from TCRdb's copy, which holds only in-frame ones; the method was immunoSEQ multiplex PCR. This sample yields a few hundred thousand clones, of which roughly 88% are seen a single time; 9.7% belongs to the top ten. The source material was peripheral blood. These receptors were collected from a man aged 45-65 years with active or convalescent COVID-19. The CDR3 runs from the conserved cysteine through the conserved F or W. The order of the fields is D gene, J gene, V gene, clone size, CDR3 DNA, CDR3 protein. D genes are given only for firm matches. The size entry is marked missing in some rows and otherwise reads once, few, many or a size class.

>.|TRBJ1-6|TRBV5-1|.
TGCGCCAGCAGCTTAACCGACAGGACGAATTCACCCCTCCACTTT
CASSLTDRTNSPLHF
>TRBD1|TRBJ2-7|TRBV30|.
TGTGCCTGGAGTGTACAGGGGGCCTACGAGCAGTACTTC
CAWSVQGAYEQYF
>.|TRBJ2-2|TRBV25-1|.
TGTGCCATGCCCGGGACCGGGGAGCTGTTTTTT
CAMPGTGELFF
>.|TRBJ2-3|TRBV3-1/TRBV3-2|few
TGTGCCAGCAGCCCCACGGTTCAAACCACAGATACGCAGTATTTT
CASSPTVQTTDTQYF
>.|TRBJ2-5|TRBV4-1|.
TGCGCCAGCAGCCAGGCTGGGGGGGGCTGGGAGACCCAGTACTTC
CASSQAGGGWETQYF
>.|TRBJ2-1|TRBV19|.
TGTGCCAGTGGATGGGGCCCCTACAATGAGCAGTTCTTC
CASGWGPYNEQFF
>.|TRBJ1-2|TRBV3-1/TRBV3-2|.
TGTGCCAGCAGCCAAGGTAGGGGCCTCCGGGGCTACACCTTC
CASSQGRGLRGYTF
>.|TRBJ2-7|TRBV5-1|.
TGCGCCAGCAGCTTGGTGGCAGACTACGAGCAGTACTTC
CASSLVADYEQYF
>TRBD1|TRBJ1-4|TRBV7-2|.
TGTGCCAGCAGCTTAGGACTTATGGACAGGAGTAATGAAAAACTGTTTTTT
CASSLGLMDRSNEKLFF
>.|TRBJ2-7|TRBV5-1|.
TGCGCCAGCAGCTTGTCGGCAGGGTCCTACGAGCAGTACTTC
CASSLSAGSYEQYF
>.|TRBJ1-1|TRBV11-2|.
TGTGCCAGCAGCTCAGAGCCCGGGACTGAAGCTTTCTTT
CASSSEPGTEAFF
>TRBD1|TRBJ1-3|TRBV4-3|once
TGCGCCAGCAGCCAATTGGACAGGGGTCGAAACACCATATATTTT
CASSQLDRGRNTIYF
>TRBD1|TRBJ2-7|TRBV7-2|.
TGTGCCAGCAGCAAACAAACAGGGGCCTACGAGCAGTACTTC
CASSKQTGAYEQYF
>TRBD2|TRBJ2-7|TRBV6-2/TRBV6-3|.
TGTGCCAGCAGTACCGGACTAGCGGGAGTAAAGCAGTACTTC
CASSTGLAGVKQYF
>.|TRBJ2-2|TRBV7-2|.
TGTGCCAGCAGCTTAGTTCTAGCGGGGGAGCTGTTTTTT
CASSLVLAGELFF
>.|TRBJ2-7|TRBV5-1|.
TGCGCCAGCAGCCTTTTGGCCTCCTACGAGCAGTACTTC
CASSLLASYEQYF
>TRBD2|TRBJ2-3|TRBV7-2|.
TGTGCCAGCAGCCCCCCCTGGCTAGCGGGAGCAGATACGCAGTATTTT
CASSPPWLAGADTQYF
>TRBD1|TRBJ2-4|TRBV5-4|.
TGTGCCAGCAGCCGGACAGGGGCCGCCAGAGGGGCCAAAAACATTCAGTACTTC
CASSRTGAARGAKNIQYF
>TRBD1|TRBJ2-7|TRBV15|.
TGTGCCACCAGCGGATTAAGACAGGGGGTCTACGAGCAGTACTTC
CATSGLRQGVYEQYF
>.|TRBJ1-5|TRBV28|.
TGTGCCAGCAGGGGGGCGGGCAATCAGCCCCAGCATTTT
CASRGAGNQPQHF
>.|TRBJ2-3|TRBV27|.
TGTGCCAGCAGTCAACGCAGCGGAGCAGATACGCAGTATTTT
CASSQRSGADTQYF
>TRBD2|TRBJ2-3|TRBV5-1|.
TGCGCCAGCAGCTTGGGGACTAGCGGGCTGACAGATACGCAGTATTTT
CASSLGTSGLTDTQYF